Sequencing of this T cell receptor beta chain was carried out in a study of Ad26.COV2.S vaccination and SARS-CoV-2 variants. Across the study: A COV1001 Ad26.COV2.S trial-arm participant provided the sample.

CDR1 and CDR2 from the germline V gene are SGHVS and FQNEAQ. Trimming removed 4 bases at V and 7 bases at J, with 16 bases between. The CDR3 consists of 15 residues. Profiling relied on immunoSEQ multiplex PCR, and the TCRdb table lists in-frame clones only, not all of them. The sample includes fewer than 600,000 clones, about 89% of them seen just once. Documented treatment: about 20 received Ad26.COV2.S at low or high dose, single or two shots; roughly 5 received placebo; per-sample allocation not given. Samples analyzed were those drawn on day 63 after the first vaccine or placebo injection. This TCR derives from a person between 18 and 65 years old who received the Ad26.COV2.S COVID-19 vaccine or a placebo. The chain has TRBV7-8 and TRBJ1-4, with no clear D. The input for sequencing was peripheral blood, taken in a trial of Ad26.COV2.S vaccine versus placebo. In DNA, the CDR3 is TGTGCCAGCAGCTCGGGGTGGGGAGGAGGTGAAAAACTGTTTTTT. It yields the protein CASSSGWGGGEKLFF.